The 6 T cell receptor beta chains below all came from one sample that was sequenced in a study of blood T cells in healthy people across ages. Primers used in a second PCR of about 6 to 12 cycles were a sample-barcoded 5' primer and a J-beta primer mix. From the 5' RACE reads, TCRdb called clonotypes with MiXCR, one entry per CDR3 protein. The profile covers some 900,000 distinct CDR3 sequences, with under 35% appearing a single time and around 16% taken by the ten largest. The sequenced material came from blood. These receptors originate from a woman older than 75 in good health.

This clonotype was counted many times. The gene calls are TRBV7-2 and TRBJ1-2, with 8 nucleotides matching TRBD1. The CDR3 extends over 16 amino acids. The J segment lost 8 bases and the V segment lost 1 base, leaving 12 bases of the junction unmatched. Looked up from germline, CDR1 is SGHTA and CDR2 is FQGNSA. CDR3 in amino acids: CASSLVSGGESWGYTF. CDR3 nucleotide sequence: TGTGCCAGCAGCTTAGTATCAGGGGGCGAATCTTGGGGCTACACCTTC. Looking up the rest from reference TRBV7-2 and TRBJ1-2 gives the full variable domain: GAGVSQSPSNKVTEKGKDVELRCDPISGHTALYWYRQSLGQGLEFLIYFQGNSAPDKSGLPSDRFSAERTGGSVSTLTIQRTQQEDSAVYLCASSLVSGGESWGYTFGSGTRLTVV.

Turning to this clonotype: A read error may explain this, as a much larger clone is one base away. This chain uses TRBV7-2 with TRBJ1-6, with D perhaps TRBD1 (6 bases). The CDR3 has 13 residues. Germline V gives CDR1 SGHTA, CDR2 FQGNSA. The CDR3 sequence: CASRTGIGSPPHF. In DNA form, the CDR3 reads TGTGCCAGCAGAACAGGGATAGGGTCACCCCCCCACTTT.

The chain links TRBV3-1 to TRBJ1-4; D is ambiguous. V lost 3 bases and J 1 base, leaving 3 bases between the germline ends. The CDR3 is made up of 13 amino acids. CDR1 is LGHDT, CDR2 YNNKEL, per germline (reference sequence). The DNA of the CDR3 is TGTGCCAGCAGCCAGAGAACTAATGAAAAACTGTTTTTT. Translated: CASSQRTNEKLFF.

There are many counts of this clonotype. V usage is TRBV4-3 and J usage is TRBJ2-1; possible D gene TRBD1, 6 bases. Deletions cut 1 base from V and 13 bases from J, with 14 bases between. Germline V gives CDR1 LGHNA, CDR2 YSLEER. CDR3 length: 13 amino acids. The CDR3 spells CASSQAAAGEQFF. In nucleotides, the CDR3 is TGCGCCAGCAGCCAAGCCGCGGCAGGGGAACAGTTCTTC.

The V gene is TRBV7-2, the J gene TRBJ1-2, with 7 positions matching TRBD1. The germline V gene encodes CDR1 SGHTA and CDR2 FQGNSA. Trimming removed 5 bases from V and 5 bases from J; junction bases left unmatched: 5. CDR3 length equals 13 residues. CDR3 bases: TGTGCCAGCAGCCGGGACAGAGAATATGGCTACACCTTC. This sequence encodes CASSRDREYGYTF.

The rearrangement uses TRBV5-1 and TRBJ2-5, with TRBD2 identical over 8 bases. CDR1 SGHRS and CDR2 YFSETQ come from the germline V gene. The CDR3 is made up of 14 amino acids. Trimming took 4 bases from V and 5 from J; bases not matched to a gene: 7. Here the CDR3 DNA reads TGCGCCAGCAGCGTAAACGGACTAGCCGAGACCCAGTACTTC. Its translation is CASSVNGLAETQYF.